These 30 T cell receptor beta chains were all obtained from the same sample, sequenced in a study of blood T cell repertoires in COVID-19. The table came from immunoSEQ multiplex PCR; TCRdb's copy has only in-frame clones and leaves some out. The sample records a few hundred thousand clones, over 75% being singletons. The material sequenced was PBMCs or T cells enriched from blood (not recorded which). These TCRs come from a man aged 35 to 55 in a cohort exposed to, infected with or recovered from COVID-19 (not recorded which).

The genes are TRBV3-1 (or the pseudogene TRBV3-2) and TRBJ1-5, with D tentatively TRBD1 (6 bases). Looked up from germline, CDR1 is LGHDT and CDR2 is YNNKEL (reference sequence). The CDR3 covers 13 residues. The ends were cut back, 5 bases at V and 2 bases at J, with 7 bases in the middle. The CDR3 loop reads CASSWTGNQPQHF. CDR3 in DNA: TGTGCCAGCAGCTGGACAGGCAATCAGCCCCAGCATTTT.

This clone was detected ten times or more. The rearrangement joins TRBV4-1 to TRBJ2-2; TRBD2 might be the D (5 bases). V dropped 6 bases and J dropped 6 bases, with 14 bases sitting between them. This CDR3 is built from 14 residues. From germline, CDR1 is MGHRA and CDR2 YSYEKL. CDR3 sequence reads: CASRKQLVAGELFF. CDR3 bases: TGCGCCAGCAGGAAGCAACTAGTTGCCGGGGAGCTGTTTTTT.

This clone was seen a few times. The chain carries TRBV2 and TRBJ1-1; no definite D call. Between the trimmed V and J ends, which lost 6 bases and 4 bases, there was a span of 18 bases. This CDR3 spans 15 amino acids. Germline CDR1 reads SNHLY; CDR2 reads FYNNEI. This chain's CDR3 is CASRRGELGSTEAFF. CDR3 in DNA: TGTGCCAGCAGGCGGGGAGAGTTGGGAAGCACTGAAGCTTTCTTT.

The gene calls are TRBV20-1 and TRBJ2-1; D is uncertain. Germline V gives CDR1 DFQATT, CDR2 SNEGSKA (reference sequence). CDR3 length equals 14 residues. V lost 3 bases to trimming and J lost 0 bases, with 9 bases between them. CDR3 bases: TGCAGTGCTAGTCGAGGTAACTCCTACAATGAGCAGTTCTTC. Translation gives CSASRGNSYNEQFF.

This chain's CDR3 is CASSATSGRRAGELFF. In DNA, the CDR3 is TGCGCCAGCAGCGCCACTAGCGGGAGAAGGGCCGGGGAGCTGTTTTTT. This rearrangement joins TRBV5-1 to TRBJ2-2; TRBD2 matches 11 bases. Trimming removed 4 bases from V and 6 bases from J; junction bases left unmatched: 8. This CDR3 is built from 16 residues. Germline V CDR1 and CDR2: SGHRS, YFSETQ. Supplemented by reference TRBV5-1 and TRBJ2-2, the full variable domain reads KAGVTQTPRYLIKTRGQQVTLSCSPISGHRSVSWYQQTPGQGLQFLFEYFSETQRNKGNFPGRFSGRQFSNSRSEMNVSTLELGDSALYLCASSATSGRRAGELFFGEGSRLTVL.

The chain carries TRBV29-1 and TRBJ2-1, with 7 bases identical to TRBD2. Germline-derived CDR1 and CDR2 are SQVTM and ANQGSEA. The CDR3 totals 16 residues. V trimming: 1 base; J trimming: 4 bases; junction bases outside the gene matches: 10. The CDR3 sequence: CSVEGRGAGEYNEQFF. The CDR3 DNA reads as TGCAGCGTTGAAGGACGCGGGGCGGGAGAGTACAATGAGCAGTTCTTC.

The chain uses TRBV28 and TRBJ2-1, with TRBD1 matching over 8 bases. CDR1 is MDHEN and CDR2 is SYDVKM in the germline V gene. There are 14 residues in the CDR3. Unmatched junction bases numbered 10, after V lost 5 bases and J lost 10 bases. This chain's CDR3 is CASSPSDRAKEQFF. Here the CDR3 DNA reads TGTGCCAGCAGTCCATCGGACAGGGCTAAGGAGCAGTTCTTC.

This clone has only one observation. The chain uses TRBV6-1 and TRBJ1-6, with unresolved D. CDR3 size: 13 residues. V was pared by 2 bases and J by 11 bases, with 10 bases between. Germline lookup yields CDR1 MNHNS and CDR2 SASEGT. In DNA form, the CDR3 reads TGTGCCAGCAGTGAACAGGAATTTCCACCCCTCCACTTT. This encodes CASSEQEFPPLHF.

The chain has TRBV7-9 and TRBJ2-7, with TRBD1 matching over 8 bases. Germline CDR1 reads SEHNR; CDR2 reads FQNEAQ (reference sequence). This CDR3 is 15 amino acids long. V dropped 7 bases and J dropped 4; count of bases not matched to a gene: 12. CDR3 DNA: TGTGCCAGCACCCTATACCGGGACAGGACGTACGAGCAGTACTTC. This codes for CASTLYRDRTYEQYF. Filled out from reference TRBV7-9 and TRBJ2-7, the complete variable domain reads DTGVSQNPRHKITKRGQNVTFRCDPISEHNRLYWYRQTLGQGPEFLTYFQNEAQLEKSRLLSDRFSAERPKGSFSTLEIQRTEQGDSAMYLCASTLYRDRTYEQYFGPGTRLTVT.

The chain links TRBV5-1 to TRBJ2-3; TRBD2 matches at 11 bases. CDR1 is SGHRS, CDR2 YFSETQ, per germline. V lost 4 bases and J lost 4; bases outside the gene matches: 5. The CDR3 loop spans 15 amino acids. The CDR3 nucleotides read TGCGCCAGCAGCGTTAGCGGGAGGGGTCCAGATACGCAGTATTTT. Its protein product is CASSVSGRGPDTQYF.

The rearrangement links TRBV5-1 to TRBJ1-4; D uncertain. Germline CDR1 and CDR2: SGHRS and YFSETQ. Trimming took 2 bases from V and 8 from J, leaving 13 bases between them. The CDR3 is 14 amino acids. The CDR3 DNA reads as TGCGCCAGCAGCTTAGGAGGGATCGAAGAAAAACTGTTTTTT. Translation gives CASSLGGIEEKLFF. The full variable domain, rest sourced from reference TRBV5-1 and TRBJ1-4, is KAGVTQTPRYLIKTRGQQVTLSCSPISGHRSVSWYQQTPGQGLQFLFEYFSETQRNKGNFPGRFSGRQFSNSRSEMNVSTLELGDSALYLCASSLGGIEEKLFFGSGTQLSVL.

This clone was counted once. The J gene is TRBJ2-7, the V gene TRBV19; 7 bases are shared with TRBD2. Germline CDR1 reads LNHDA; CDR2 reads SQIVND (reference sequence). The CDR3 is 15 residues long. The junction had 7 bases not matched to a gene; V was cut back by 2 bases and J by 3 bases. Here the CDR3 DNA reads TGTGCCAGTAGTATATGGGCTAGCGGAGGCTACGAGCAGTACTTC. This sequence encodes CASSIWASGGYEQYF.

This chain joins TRBV9 and TRBJ2-3, with 7 bases fitting TRBD2. V lost 3 bases and J lost 0; bases outside the gene matches: 1. Germline CDR1 is SGDLS and CDR2 is YYNGEE. This CDR3 is built from 14 residues. For the CDR3, the DNA is TGTGCCAGCAGCGGGGGAGGGAGCACAGATACGCAGTATTTT. Amino acid sequence: CASSGGGSTDTQYF.

A few counts support this clone. The chain is built from TRBV7-6 and TRBJ1-5, with 7 bases fitting TRBD1. CDR1 is SGHVS and CDR2 is FNYEAQ in the germline V gene. This CDR3 comprises 17 residues. The junction had 15 bases not matched to a gene; V was cut back by 3 bases and J by 7 bases. CDR3 amino acids: CASSFSPLQGKAQPQHF. Written as DNA, the CDR3 is TGTGCCAGCAGCTTTTCCCCACTACAGGGGAAGGCGCAGCCCCAGCATTTT.

The CDR3 loop is CAWSKTSGIAPYEQYF. The CDR3 DNA reads TGTGCCTGGAGCAAGACTAGCGGGATTGCTCCCTACGAGCAGTACTTC. This chain connects TRBV30 to TRBJ2-7, with 11 bases that match TRBD2. Germline-derived CDR1 and CDR2 are GTSNPN and SVGIG (reference sequence). The CDR3 runs to 16 residues. Losses at the gene ends were 3 bases for V and 2 bases for J; bases not matched to a gene: 9. Looking up the rest from reference TRBV30 and TRBJ2-7 gives the full variable domain: SQTIHQWPATLVQPVGSPLSLECTVEGTSNPNLYWYRQAAGRGLQLLFYSVGIGQISSEVPQNLSASRPQDRQFILSSKKLLLSDSGFYLCAWSKTSGIAPYEQYFGPGTRLTVT.

The rearrangement joins TRBV7-8 to TRBJ2-2; 9 nucleotides align to TRBD2. There are 15 residues in the CDR3. After removal of 1 base from V and 5 bases from J, the junction contained 2 bases not matched to a gene. Germline V lookup: CDR1 SGHVS, CDR2 FQNEAQ. The CDR3 DNA sequence: TGTGCCAGCAGCTTAGGGCTAGCGGGGACCGGGGAGCTGTTTTTT. Protein: CASSLGLAGTGELFF.

V is TRBV15 and J is TRBJ2-7; 8 nucleotides agree with TRBD1. Per the germline V gene, CDR1 is LNHNV and CDR2 is YYDKDF (reference sequence). J was trimmed by 3 bases and V by 0 bases; bases with no gene match: 7. The CDR3 extends over 16 amino acids. The CDR3 bases are TGTGCCACCAGCAGAGACCGGACAGGGCCCTTCTACGAGCAGTACTTC. Its translation is CATSRDRTGPFYEQYF.

This chain connects TRBV2 to TRBJ2-7; TRBD2 aligns across 9 bases. The CDR3 is made up of 15 amino acids. CDR1 SNHLY and CDR2 FYNNEI come from the germline V gene. With 3 bases clipped from V and 5 bases from J, the junction kept 8 bases outside the gene matches. In DNA form, the CDR3 reads TGTGCCAGCAGTGAGACTTATAGCGGGAGCCACGAGCAGTACTTC. Protein: CASSETYSGSHEQYF.

The chain links TRBV30 to TRBJ1-4; TRBD1 aligns across 8 bases. Trimming at V came to 4 bases and at J to 8 bases, leaving 9 bases not matched to a gene. Germline assignment: CDR1 GTSNPN and CDR2 SVGIG (reference sequence). The CDR3 sequence is 14 residues long. The CDR3 spells CAWNWGTGGEKLFF. The CDR3 DNA follows: TGTGCCTGGAACTGGGGGACAGGAGGCGAAAAACTGTTTTTT. The full variable domain, rest sourced from reference TRBV30 and TRBJ1-4, is SQTIHQWPATLVQPVGSPLSLECTVEGTSNPNLYWYRQAAGRGLQLLFYSVGIGQISSEVPQNLSASRPQDRQFILSSKKLLLSDSGFYLCAWNWGTGGEKLFFGSGTQLSVL.

The chain joins TRBV7-2 to TRBJ2-1, with TRBD2 matching 7 bases. Germline-derived CDR1 and CDR2 are SGHTA and FQGNSA. V lost 3 bases and J lost 4; bases outside the gene matches: 3. This CDR3 has 14 residues. The CDR3 reads CASSLASGYNEQFF. The CDR3 DNA is TGTGCCAGCAGCTTGGCTAGCGGATACAATGAGCAGTTCTTC. Based on the CDR3 plus reference TRBV7-2 and TRBJ2-1, the full variable domain is GAGVSQSPSNKVTEKGKDVELRCDPISGHTALYWYRQSLGQGLEFLIYFQGNSAPDKSGLPSDRFSAERTGGSVSTLTIQRTQQEDSAVYLCASSLASGYNEQFFGPGTRLTVL.

V usage is TRBV19 and J usage is TRBJ2-3, with D possibly TRBD2 on 5 matching bases. Per germline, CDR1 LNHDA and CDR2 SQIVND (reference sequence). V was pared by 2 bases and J by 3 bases, with 12 bases between. The CDR3 covers 15 residues. CDR3 in amino acids: CASSIPTEVTDTQYF. CDR3 bases: TGTGCCAGTAGTATACCAACGGAGGTAACAGATACGCAGTATTTT.

The CDR3 DNA reads TGTGCCAGCGCTTTGGACAACTCCTACGAGCAGTACTTC. This sequence encodes CASALDNSYEQYF. The rearrangement joins TRBV28 to TRBJ2-7, with D perhaps matching TRBD1 (5 bases). This CDR3 spans 13 amino acids. V gave up 8 bases and J gave up 0 bases, with 11 bases separating them. Germline V gives CDR1 MDHEN, CDR2 SYDVKM.

This chain joins TRBV5-1 and TRBJ2-3, with TRBD1 identical over 7 bases. The CDR3 has 15 residues. CDR1 SGHRS and CDR2 YFSETQ come from the germline V gene. The V gene end was trimmed by 2 bases and the J gene end by 1 base; junction bases not matched to a gene: 4. The CDR3, as DNA: TGCGCCAGCAGCTTCGACAGGGTTGGCACAGATACGCAGTATTTT. Protein product: CASSFDRVGTDTQYF.

The V and J genes are TRBV10-1 and TRBJ1-1, with TRBD1 as a possible D gene (5 bases). Germline assignment: CDR1 WNHNN and CDR2 SYGVQD (reference sequence). CDR3 length equals 14 residues. With 1 base removed from V and 10 bases from J, the gap between germline ends came to 16 bases. The CDR3 here is CASSEFQGGGSAFF. CDR3 bases: TGCGCCAGCAGTGAGTTCCAGGGAGGAGGGTCAGCTTTCTTT.

The V and J genes are TRBV9 and TRBJ1-1, with D unresolved. This CDR3 is built from 11 residues. Trimming pared 4 bases from V and 4 bases from J, leaving 5 bases between. CDR1 is SGDLS, CDR2 YYNGEE, per germline. For the CDR3, the DNA is TGTGCCAGCAGCACGGGCACTGAAGCTTTCTTT. This codes for CASSTGTEAFF.

CDR3 loop: CASSPGEAAGELFF. CDR3 nucleotide sequence: TGTGCCAGCAGCCCCGGAGAGGCGGCCGGGGAGCTGTTTTTT. The V gene is TRBV4-2, the J gene TRBJ2-2; no clear D gene. Trimming shortened V by 4 bases and J by 6 bases, and 12 bases separated the two germline ends. This CDR3 region has 14 residues. Per the germline V gene, CDR1 is LGHNA and CDR2 is YNFKEQ.

The chain is built from TRBV4-2 and TRBJ2-1; the match to TRBD2 covers 10 bases. CDR1 is LGHNA, CDR2 YNFKEQ, per germline. J lost 8 bases, V lost 1 base, and 8 bases had no gene match. The CDR3 spans 16 residues. CDR3 in amino acids: CASSQASASGRDEQFF. The CDR3 bases are TGTGCCAGCAGCCAAGCGTCGGCTAGCGGGAGAGATGAGCAGTTCTTC.

The CDR3 bases are TGTGCCAGCAGCTTTGAGGCAGATACGCAGTATTTT. Protein sequence: CASSFEADTQYF. V and J are TRBV5-4 and TRBJ2-3; no clear D gene. Germline V gene sequence: CDR1 SGHNT, CDR2 YYREEE (reference sequence). The CDR3 is 12 amino acids. The V end was cut by 2 bases, the J end by 4 bases, with 5 bases between.

On this clone itself: Other DNA variants within this sample encode the same CDR3. The chain carries TRBV30 and TRBJ2-5; 9 bases align to TRBD2. CDR3 size: 15 residues. V lost 0 bases, J lost 5 bases, and 7 bases stayed unmatched. CDR1 and CDR2 (germline): GTSNPN, SVGIG (reference sequence). The CDR3, as DNA: TGTGCCTGGAGTGTAGGGCTAGCGGGATTGGAGACCCAGTACTTC. Encoded protein: CAWSVGLAGLETQYF.

The CDR3 nucleotides are TGTGCCAGCAGTCGGGACAGGGGTTTGGATGGCTACACCTTC. Translating it yields CASSRDRGLDGYTF. The rearrangement joins TRBV5-5 to TRBJ1-2; TRBD1 aligns across 10 bases. This CDR3 contains 14 residues. The ends lost 5 bases at V and 6 bases at J; junction bases unmatched: 7. The germline CDR1 and CDR2 sequences are SGHKS and YYEKEE (reference sequence).